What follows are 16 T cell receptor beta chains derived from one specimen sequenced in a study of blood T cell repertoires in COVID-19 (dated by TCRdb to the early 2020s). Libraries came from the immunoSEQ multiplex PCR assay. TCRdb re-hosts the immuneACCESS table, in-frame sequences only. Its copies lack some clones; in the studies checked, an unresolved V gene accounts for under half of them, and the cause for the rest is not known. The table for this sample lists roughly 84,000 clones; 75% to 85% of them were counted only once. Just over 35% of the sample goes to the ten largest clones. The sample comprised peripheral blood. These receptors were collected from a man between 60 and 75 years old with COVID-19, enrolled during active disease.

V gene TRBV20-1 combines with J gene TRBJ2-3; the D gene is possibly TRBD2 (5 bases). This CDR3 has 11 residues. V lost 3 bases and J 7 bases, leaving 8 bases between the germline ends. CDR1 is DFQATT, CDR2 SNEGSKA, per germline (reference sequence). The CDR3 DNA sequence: TGCAGTGCTAGCCGGGGAAATACGCAGTATTTT. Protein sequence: CSASRGNTQYF.

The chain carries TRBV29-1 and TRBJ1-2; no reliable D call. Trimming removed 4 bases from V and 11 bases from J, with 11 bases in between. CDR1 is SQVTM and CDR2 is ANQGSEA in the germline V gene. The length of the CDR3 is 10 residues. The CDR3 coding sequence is TGCAGCGTTGTGTCCCCAGGTTACACCTTC. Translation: CSVVSPGYTF. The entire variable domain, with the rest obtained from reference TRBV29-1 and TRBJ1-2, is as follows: SAVISQKPSRDICQRGTSLTIQCQVDSQVTMMFWYRQQPGQSLTLIATANQGSEATYESGFVIDKFPISRPNLTFSTLTVSNMSPEDSSIYLCSVVSPGYTFGSGTRLTVV.

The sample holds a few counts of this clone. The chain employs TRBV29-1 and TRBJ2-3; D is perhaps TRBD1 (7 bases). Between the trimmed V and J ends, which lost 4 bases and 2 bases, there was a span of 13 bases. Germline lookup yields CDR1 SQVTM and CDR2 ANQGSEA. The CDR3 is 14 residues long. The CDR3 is CSVGGTVLTDTQYF. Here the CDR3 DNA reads TGCAGCGTTGGCGGGACAGTCCTCACAGATACGCAGTATTTT.

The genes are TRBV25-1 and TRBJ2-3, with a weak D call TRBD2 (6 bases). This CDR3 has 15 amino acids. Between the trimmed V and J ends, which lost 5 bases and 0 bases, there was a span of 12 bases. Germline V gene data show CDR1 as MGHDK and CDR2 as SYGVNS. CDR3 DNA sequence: TGTGCCAGCAGTTTGCTTCGGGGGAGCACAGATACGCAGTATTTT. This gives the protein CASSLLRGSTDTQYF.

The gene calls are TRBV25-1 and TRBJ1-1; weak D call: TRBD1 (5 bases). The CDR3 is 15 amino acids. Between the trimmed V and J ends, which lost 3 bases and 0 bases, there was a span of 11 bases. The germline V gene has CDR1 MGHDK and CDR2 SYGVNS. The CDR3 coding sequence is TGTGCCAGCAGTGAGGGGGGAGGAATGAACACTGAAGCTTTCTTT. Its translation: CASSEGGGMNTEAFF.

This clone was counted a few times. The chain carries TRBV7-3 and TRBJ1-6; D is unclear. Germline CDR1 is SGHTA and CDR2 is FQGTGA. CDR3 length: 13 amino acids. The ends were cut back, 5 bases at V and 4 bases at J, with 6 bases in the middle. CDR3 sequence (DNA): TGTGCCAGCAGCCGGGAGTATAATTCACCCCTCCACTTT. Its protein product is CASSREYNSPLHF. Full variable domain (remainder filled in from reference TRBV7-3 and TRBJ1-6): GAGVSQTPSNKVTEKGKYVELRCDPISGHTALYWYRQSLGQGPEFLIYFQGTGAADDSGLPNDRFFAVRPEGSVSTLKIQRTERGDSAVYLCASSREYNSPLHFGNGTRLTVT.

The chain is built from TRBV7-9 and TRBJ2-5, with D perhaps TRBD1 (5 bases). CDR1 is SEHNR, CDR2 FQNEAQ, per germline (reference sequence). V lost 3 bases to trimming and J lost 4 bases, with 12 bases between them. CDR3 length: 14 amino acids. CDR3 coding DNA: TGTGCCAGCAGCTTCGAGTACAGGCGAGAGACCCAGTACTTC. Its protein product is CASSFEYRRETQYF.

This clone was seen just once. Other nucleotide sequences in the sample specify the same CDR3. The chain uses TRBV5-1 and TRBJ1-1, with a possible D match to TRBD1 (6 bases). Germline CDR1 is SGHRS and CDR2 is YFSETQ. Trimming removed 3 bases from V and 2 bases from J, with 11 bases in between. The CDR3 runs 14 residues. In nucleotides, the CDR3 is TGCGCCAGCAGCTCCGGACAGCCAAACACTGAAGCTTTCTTT. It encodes CASSSGQPNTEAFF.

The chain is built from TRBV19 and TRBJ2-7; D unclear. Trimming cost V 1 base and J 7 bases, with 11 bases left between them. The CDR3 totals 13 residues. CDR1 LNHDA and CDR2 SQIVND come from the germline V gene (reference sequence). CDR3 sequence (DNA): TGTGCCAGTAGTATAGTATCGGGTCAAGAGCAGTACTTC. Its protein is CASSIVSGQEQYF.

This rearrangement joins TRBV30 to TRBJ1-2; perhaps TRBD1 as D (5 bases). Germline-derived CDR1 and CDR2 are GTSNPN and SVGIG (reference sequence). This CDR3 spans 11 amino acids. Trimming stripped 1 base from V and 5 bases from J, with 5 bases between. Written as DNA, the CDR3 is TGTGCCTGGAGTGCAGGGTATGGCTACACCTTC. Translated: CAWSAGYGYTF. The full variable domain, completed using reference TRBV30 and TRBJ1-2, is SQTIHQWPATLVQPVGSPLSLECTVEGTSNPNLYWYRQAAGRGLQLLFYSVGIGQISSEVPQNLSASRPQDRQFILSSKKLLLSDSGFYLCAWSAGYGYTFGSGTRLTVV.

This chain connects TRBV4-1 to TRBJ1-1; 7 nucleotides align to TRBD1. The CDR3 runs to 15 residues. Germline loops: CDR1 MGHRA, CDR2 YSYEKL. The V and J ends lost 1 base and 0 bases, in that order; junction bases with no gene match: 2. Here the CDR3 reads CASSQGDRLNTEAFF. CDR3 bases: TGCGCCAGCAGCCAAGGGGACAGACTGAACACTGAAGCTTTCTTT.

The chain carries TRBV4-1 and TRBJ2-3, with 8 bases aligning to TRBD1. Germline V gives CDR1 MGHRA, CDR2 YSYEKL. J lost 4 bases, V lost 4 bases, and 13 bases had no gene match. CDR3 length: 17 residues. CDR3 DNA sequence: TGCGCCAGCAGCCTAACACGACAGGGGTTAGCGGCAGATACGCAGTATTTT. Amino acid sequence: CASSLTRQGLAADTQYF.

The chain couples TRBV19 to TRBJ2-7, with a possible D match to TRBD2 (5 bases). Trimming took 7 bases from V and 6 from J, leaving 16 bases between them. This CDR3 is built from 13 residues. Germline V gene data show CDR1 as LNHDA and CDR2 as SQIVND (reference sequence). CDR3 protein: CASNPTVGVEQYF. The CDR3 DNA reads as TGTGCCAGTAACCCTACGGTGGGAGTCGAGCAGTACTTC.

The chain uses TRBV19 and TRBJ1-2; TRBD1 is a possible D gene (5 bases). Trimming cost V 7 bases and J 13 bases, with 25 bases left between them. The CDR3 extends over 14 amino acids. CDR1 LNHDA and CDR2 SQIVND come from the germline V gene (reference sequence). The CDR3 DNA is TGTGCCAGTAAAACGAGGGGACTTGGAGTGGTGGCCACCTTC. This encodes CASKTRGLGVVATF.

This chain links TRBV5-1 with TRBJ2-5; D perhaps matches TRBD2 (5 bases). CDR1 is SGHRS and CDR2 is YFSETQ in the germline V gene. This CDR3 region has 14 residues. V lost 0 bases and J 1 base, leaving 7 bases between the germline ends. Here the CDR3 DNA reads TGCGCCAGCAGCTTGGGAGGGTCCCAAGAGACCCAGTACTTC. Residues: CASSLGGSQETQYF.

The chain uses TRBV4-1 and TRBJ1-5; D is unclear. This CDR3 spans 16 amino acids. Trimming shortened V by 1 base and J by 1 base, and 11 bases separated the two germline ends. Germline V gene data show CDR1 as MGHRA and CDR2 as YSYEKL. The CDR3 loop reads CASSQAGDGSNQPQHF. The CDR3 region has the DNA TGCGCCAGCAGCCAAGCTGGCGACGGGAGCAATCAGCCCCAGCATTTT.